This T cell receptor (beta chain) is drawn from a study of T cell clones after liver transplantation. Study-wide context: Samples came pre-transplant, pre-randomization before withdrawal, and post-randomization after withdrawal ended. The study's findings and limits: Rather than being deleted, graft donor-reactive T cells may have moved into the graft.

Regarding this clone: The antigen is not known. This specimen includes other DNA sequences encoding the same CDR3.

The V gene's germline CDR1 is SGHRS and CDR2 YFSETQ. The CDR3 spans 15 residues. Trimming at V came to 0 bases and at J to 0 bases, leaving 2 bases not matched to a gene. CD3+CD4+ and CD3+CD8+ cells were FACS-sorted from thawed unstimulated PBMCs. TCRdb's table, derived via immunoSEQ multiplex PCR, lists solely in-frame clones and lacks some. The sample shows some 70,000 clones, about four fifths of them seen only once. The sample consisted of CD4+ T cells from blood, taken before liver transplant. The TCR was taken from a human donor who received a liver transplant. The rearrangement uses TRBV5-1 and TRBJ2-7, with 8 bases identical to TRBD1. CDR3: CASSLDRGSSYEQYF. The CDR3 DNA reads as TGCGCCAGCAGCTTGGACAGGGGGAGCTCCTACGAGCAGTACTTC. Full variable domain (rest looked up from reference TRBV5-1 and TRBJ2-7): KAGVTQTPRYLIKTRGQQVTLSCSPISGHRSVSWYQQTPGQGLQFLFEYFSETQRNKGNFPGRFSGRQFSNSRSEMNVSTLELGDSALYLCASSLDRGSSYEQYFGPGTRLTVT.